These 27 T cell receptor beta chains were all obtained from the same sample, sequenced in a study of CD8+ T cells in alopecia areata. Extracted RNA was reverse transcribed, and the resulting cDNA served as sequencing template. Some clones are missing from TCRdb's copy, which holds only in-frame ones; the method was immunoSEQ multiplex PCR. Of over 95,000 clones listed, 41% were seen once; the top ten hold approximately 1.5%. The source material was CD4+ T cells sorted from blood. The receptors derive from a human donor with alopecia areata.

This CDR3 is CASSVSGQAIQETQYF. CDR3 DNA: TGTGCCAGCAGCGTATCCGGACAGGCGATACAAGAGACCCAGTACTTC. The genes are TRBV9 and TRBJ2-5; 7 positions match TRBD1. The V gene end was trimmed by 1 base and the J gene end by 2 bases; junction bases not matched to a gene: 8. The CDR3 length is 16 residues. Looked up from germline, CDR1 is SGDLS and CDR2 is YYNGEE. Based on the CDR3 plus reference TRBV9 and TRBJ2-5, the full variable domain is DSGVTQTPKHLITATGQRVTLRCSPRSGDLSVYWYQQSLDQGLQFLIQYYNGEERAKGNILERFSAQQFPDLHSELNLSSLELGDSALYFCASSVSGQAIQETQYFGPGTRLLVL.

The V gene is TRBV29-1, the J gene TRBJ2-7; TRBD1 matches at 7 bases. Germline lookup yields CDR1 SQVTM and CDR2 ANQGSEA. The ends lost 7 bases at V and 1 base at J; junction bases unmatched: 1. The length of the CDR3 is 11 residues. CDR3 in amino acids: CSGGQSYEQYF. CDR3 nucleotide sequence: TGCAGCGGGGGACAGTCCTACGAGCAGTACTTC.

CDR3 loop: CASSIRRGKTYEQYF. In DNA form, the CDR3 reads TGCGCCAGCAGCATTAGACGGGGGAAAACCTACGAGCAGTACTTC. The chain links TRBV5-1 to TRBJ2-7, with D possibly being TRBD2 (6 bases). The V gene's germline CDR1 is SGHRS and CDR2 YFSETQ. V was pared by 4 bases and J by 2 bases, with 16 bases between. The CDR3 sequence is 15 residues long.

The rearrangement joins TRBV7-2 to TRBJ2-7, with D hard to call. CDR3 length: 14 residues. CDR1 and CDR2 from the germline V gene are SGHTA and FQGNSA. Between the trimmed V and J ends, which lost 3 bases and 0 bases, there was a span of 9 bases. The CDR3 protein is CASSLEHNSYEQYF. DNA for the CDR3: TGTGCCAGCAGCTTGGAACACAACTCCTACGAGCAGTACTTC.

This clone was recorded a few times. The CDR3 nucleotides are TGTGCCTGGAGCCCCCACAGGGGAGGACAGCCCCAGCATTTT. Protein sequence: CAWSPHRGGQPQHF. The chain links TRBV30 to TRBJ1-5, with 7 bases identical to TRBD1. The CDR3 is 14 amino acids. From germline, CDR1 is GTSNPN and CDR2 SVGIG (reference sequence). V gave up 3 bases and J gave up 7 bases; unmatched junction bases: 9.

A few counts support this clone. This chain connects TRBV6-5 to TRBJ2-3; 9 nucleotides line up with TRBD1. CDR3 length: 16 residues. Per germline, CDR1 MNHEY and CDR2 SVGAGI. Germline trimming cut 4 bases from V and 2 bases from J; bases unmatched to any gene: 7. CDR3 coding DNA: TGTGCCAGCAGTTCGCCGGGACAGGGAAACACAGATACGCAGTATTTT. This sequence encodes CASSSPGQGNTDTQYF.

The gene calls are TRBV30 and TRBJ1-1; D is unresolved. This CDR3 has 12 amino acids. Per the germline V gene, CDR1 is GTSNPN and CDR2 is SVGIG (reference sequence). With 5 bases removed from V and 5 bases from J, the gap between germline ends came to 12 bases. CDR3 sequence (DNA): TGTGCCTGGCTTGGTCAGCGGACTGAAGCTTTCTTT. Translation: CAWLGQRTEAFF.

This clone was seen a few times. The rearrangement links TRBV29-1 to TRBJ1-5; 7 bases line up with TRBD1. Unmatched junction bases numbered 11, after V lost 6 bases and J lost 9 bases. This CDR3 contains 13 residues. CDR1 is SQVTM and CDR2 is ANQGSEA in the germline V gene. CDR3 loop: CSVRQGVGLPQHF. The CDR3 region has the DNA TGCAGCGTGCGACAGGGAGTGGGGCTGCCCCAGCATTTT.

This clone turned up a few times. J is TRBJ2-3 and V is TRBV6-5; no clear D gene. The germline CDR1 and CDR2 sequences are MNHEY and SVGAGI. The CDR3 contains 16 residues. Trimming shortened V by 1 base and J by 0 bases, and 11 bases separated the two germline ends. The CDR3 sequence: CASSYYGPASTDTQYF. The CDR3 DNA is TGTGCCAGCAGTTACTACGGCCCCGCCAGCACAGATACGCAGTATTTT.

This chain joins TRBV30 and TRBJ2-4, with 7 bases aligning to TRBD1. This CDR3 is built from 14 residues. With 1 base clipped from V and 7 bases from J, the junction kept 7 bases outside the gene matches. CDR1 GTSNPN and CDR2 SVGIG come from the germline V gene (reference sequence). CDR3 nucleotide sequence: TGTGCCTGGAGTGCCACAGGGGAATACAACATTCAGTACTTC. It translates to CAWSATGEYNIQYF.

The genes are TRBV28 and TRBJ1-5, with D possibly matching TRBD1 (5 bases). The V gene's germline CDR1 is MDHEN and CDR2 SYDVKM. This CDR3 has 17 amino acids. With 3 bases removed from V and 5 bases from J, the gap between germline ends came to 20 bases. The CDR3 region has the DNA TGTGCCAGCAGTTTGTCGGGGCATAAAGGGGCGGATCAGCCCCAGCATTTT. Translating it yields CASSLSGHKGADQPQHF.

The rearrangement uses TRBV18 and TRBJ2-5; D remains ambiguous. The germline V gene encodes CDR1 KGHSH and CDR2 LQKENI. The CDR3 totals 13 residues. V was cut by 4 bases and J by 2 bases, with 8 bases left in between. CDR3 nucleotides: TGTGCCAGCTCACAGCAAACTCAAGAGACCCAGTACTTC. Translated: CASSQQTQETQYF.

The sample holds a few counts of this clone. The V call is TRBV7-3, the J call TRBJ2-5; D might be TRBD1 (5 bases). Trimming removed 2 bases from V and 1 base from J, with 8 bases in between. Per the germline V gene, CDR1 is SGHTA and CDR2 is FQGTGA. The CDR3 covers 14 residues. In nucleotides, the CDR3 is TGTGCCAGCAGCTTATCAGGGCTCCAAGAGACCCAGTACTTC. Protein product: CASSLSGLQETQYF.

The table lists this clone with a count of one. The rearrangement uses TRBV30 and TRBJ1-5, with D hard to call. The CDR3 extends over 15 amino acids. The germline V and J ends were trimmed by 2 bases and 2 bases, with 13 bases remaining between them. Germline V gene lookup returns CDR1 GTSNPN and CDR2 SVGIG (reference sequence). The CDR3 DNA follows: TGTGCCTGGAGTACCGGGAACGCGGGCAATCAGCCCCAGCATTTT. Translating gives CAWSTGNAGNQPQHF.

Only a few counts were recorded for this clone. This chain connects TRBV28 to TRBJ2-3; TRBD2 matches 7 bases. After removal of 5 bases from V and 4 bases from J, the junction contained 6 bases not matched to a gene. The CDR3 has 14 amino acids. Per germline, CDR1 MDHEN and CDR2 SYDVKM. The CDR3 DNA reads TGTGCCAGCAGTCCACTAGCGATCTCAGATACGCAGTATTTT. Residues: CASSPLAISDTQYF.

The chain joins TRBV30 to TRBJ1-2; unclear D gene. Per germline, CDR1 GTSNPN and CDR2 SVGIG (reference sequence). Trimming took 5 bases from V and 1 from J, leaving 11 bases between them. The CDR3 is 13 amino acids. The CDR3 reads CAWCQRVNYGYTF. The CDR3 region has the DNA TGTGCCTGGTGTCAAAGAGTTAACTATGGCTACACCTTC.

The V gene is TRBV6-1, the J gene TRBJ2-3; 7 bases fit TRBD1. Germline trimming cut 4 bases from V and 4 bases from J; bases unmatched to any gene: 5. The CDR3 totals 14 residues. Per the germline V gene, CDR1 is MNHNS and CDR2 is SASEGT. CDR3 nucleotide sequence: TGTGCCAGCAGTGTTGACAGGGTTTCAGATACGCAGTATTTT. Its translation: CASSVDRVSDTQYF.

The chain recombines TRBV5-1 with TRBJ2-5, with D perhaps matching TRBD2 (5 bases). Trimming left V 1 base short and J 5 bases short, with 12 bases between. From germline, CDR1 is SGHRS and CDR2 YFSETQ. This CDR3 contains 14 residues. CDR3 nucleotides: TGCGCCAGCAGCTTGTACGGCGGGTGGGAGACCCAGTACTTC. Translating gives CASSLYGGWETQYF.

The CDR3 DNA follows: TGTGCCTGGCAATGGGACAGAAATGAAGCTTTCTTT. Residues: CAWQWDRNEAFF. The gene calls are TRBV30 and TRBJ1-1; 7 nucleotides match TRBD1. Per the germline V gene, CDR1 is GTSNPN and CDR2 is SVGIG (reference sequence). The CDR3 loop spans 12 amino acids. The trim removed 5 bases at V and 7 bases at J, leaving 7 bases unmatched.

The V gene is TRBV6-6, the J gene TRBJ2-5, with D maybe TRBD2 (6 bases). CDR3 length: 14 residues. Germline lookup yields CDR1 MNHNY and CDR2 SVGAGI (reference sequence). V shed 7 bases and J shed 5 bases, with 17 bases lying between them. CDR3 loop: CASNKGGGLETQYF. The DNA for the CDR3 is TGTGCCAGCAATAAAGGCGGAGGGTTGGAGACCCAGTACTTC.

In regard to this clone: Other nucleotide sequences from this sample produce the same CDR3. J is TRBJ1-2 and V is TRBV6-6; 7 bases map to TRBD1. CDR3 length: 13 amino acids. After removal of 6 bases from V and 3 bases from J, the junction contained 4 bases not matched to a gene. Germline CDR1 reads MNHNY; CDR2 reads SVGAGI (reference sequence). Here the CDR3 reads CASSPTGDYGYTF. CDR3 DNA sequence: TGTGCCAGCAGCCCTACAGGGGACTATGGCTACACCTTC.

The gene calls are TRBV7-2 and TRBJ2-3, with TRBD2 identical over 12 bases. V trimming: 3 bases; J trimming: 2 bases; junction bases outside the gene matches: 6. From germline, CDR1 is SGHTA and CDR2 FQGNSA. The CDR3 has 17 residues. The CDR3 region is CASSFDLAGGPTDTQYF. In DNA, the CDR3 is TGTGCCAGCAGCTTCGATCTAGCGGGGGGGCCCACAGATACGCAGTATTTT.

The rearrangement joins TRBV29-1 to TRBJ2-1, with D uncertain. Per the germline V gene, CDR1 is SQVTM and CDR2 is ANQGSEA. The CDR3 covers 11 residues. The V end was cut by 3 bases, the J end by 10 bases, with 10 bases between. The CDR3 DNA reads as TGCAGCGTTGAGGCGGCTATGGAGCAGTTCTTC. Translation: CSVEAAMEQFF.

This clone was counted a few times. The chain has TRBV5-1 and TRBJ2-7, with TRBD2 matching over 7 bases. After removal of 4 bases from V and 6 bases from J, the junction contained 10 bases not matched to a gene. CDR3 length: 14 residues. Germline CDR1 reads SGHRS; CDR2 reads YFSETQ. This CDR3 reads CASSQLTGTIEQYF. DNA for the CDR3: TGCGCCAGCAGCCAGCTAACCGGGACTATCGAGCAGTACTTC.

The J gene is TRBJ2-7, the V gene TRBV28, with D maybe TRBD1 (6 bases). The CDR3 is 14 amino acids. V was pared by 6 bases and J by 5 bases, with 17 bases between. Looked up from germline, CDR1 is MDHEN and CDR2 is SYDVKM. In DNA, the CDR3 is TGTGCCAGCAGCCTCACCAGGGGTTCACACGAGCAGTACTTC. It specifies CASSLTRGSHEQYF.

The table lists this clone with a few counts. The J gene is TRBJ2-1, the V gene TRBV5-1; 8 bases map to TRBD1. The J segment lost 2 bases and the V segment lost 2 bases, leaving 0 bases of the junction unmatched. The CDR3 has 14 amino acids. CDR1 SGHRS and CDR2 YFSETQ come from the germline V gene. Here the CDR3 reads CASSLQGAYNEQFF. CDR3 nucleotides: TGCGCCAGCAGCTTACAGGGGGCCTACAATGAGCAGTTCTTC.

The chain links TRBV4-3 to TRBJ2-1; D possibly corresponds to TRBD1 (6 bases). Germline V CDR1 and CDR2: LGHNA, YSLEER. The CDR3 totals 15 residues. Trimming removed 0 bases from V and 1 base from J, with 7 bases in between. CDR3 region: CASSQDRGSYNEQFF. The CDR3 DNA reads TGCGCCAGCAGCCAAGACAGGGGATCCTACAATGAGCAGTTCTTC.